A selection of T cell receptor beta chains follows, all from one sample in a study of blood T cell repertoires in COVID-19. Method: immunoSEQ multiplex PCR; TCRdb's copy keeps in-frame clones and lacks some. The sample records about 110,000 clones, 81% being singletons. Sequenced input: peripheral blood. Receptors originate from an elderly man with acute or convalescent COVID-19. CDR3s include the opening cysteine and the closing phenylalanine or tryptophan. D genes are given only for firm matches. Size is omitted from some rows. Given values are once, few, many or a class for expanded clones.

D gene | CDR3 length | clone size | J gene | V gene | CDR3 protein | CDR3 DNA
NA | 14 | NA | TRBJ1-1 | TRBV5-6 | CASSLQVRNTEAFF | TGTGCCAGCAGCTTGCAGGTACGGAACACTGAAGCTTTCTTT
TRBD1 | 13 | NA | TRBJ1-1 | TRBV19 | CASSVQGITEAFF | TGTGCCAGTAGTGTACAGGGGATCACTGAAGCTTTCTTT
TRBD2 | 15 | NA | TRBJ2-7 | TRBV6-2/TRBV6-3 | CASSYHWREGGEQYF | TGTGCCAGCAGTTATCATTGGCGGGAGGGTGGAGAGCAGTACTTC
NA | 15 | once | TRBJ2-3 | TRBV5-1 | CASSLGLVVTDTQYF | TGCGCCAGCAGCTTGGGACTAGTAGTCACAGATACGCAGTATTTT
NA | 15 | NA | TRBJ2-3 | TRBV24-1 | CATQPHQTGSDTQYF | TGTGCCACCCAACCCCATCAGACCGGGAGCGATACGCAGTATTTT
NA | 13 | few | TRBJ2-1 | TRBV7-6 | CASSFQSYNEQFF | TGTGCCAGCAGCTTTCAGTCTTACAATGAGCAGTTCTTC
NA | 11 | once | TRBJ1-3 | TRBV15 | CATKERNTIYF | TGTGCCACCAAGGAGAGAAACACCATATATTTT
NA | 14 | NA | TRBJ2-1 | TRBV5-1 | CASSLAAQDNEQFF | TGCGCCAGCAGCTTGGCCGCACAGGATAATGAGCAGTTCTTC
TRBD2 | 15 | NA | TRBJ2-7 | TRBV5-1 | CASSLLASGNYEQYF | TGCGCCAGCAGCTTGTTGGCTAGCGGGAACTACGAGCAGTACTTC
NA | 12 | NA | TRBJ1-1 | TRBV6-5 | CASTPEDRKAFF | TGTGCCAGCACCCCCGAAGACAGGAAAGCTTTCTTT
TRBD1 | 15 | NA | TRBJ1-4 | TRBV7-2 | CASSSPGQGNEKLFF | TGTGCCAGCAGCTCGCCGGGACAGGGAAATGAAAAACTGTTTTTT
NA | 13 | NA | TRBJ2-3 | TRBV7-2 | CASSFSFTDTQYF | TGTGCCAGCAGCTTTAGTTTCACAGATACGCAGTATTTT
NA | 16 | NA | TRBJ1-3 | TRBV28 | CASRPFRGLSGNTIYF | TGTGCCAGCAGACCTTTTCGAGGACTCTCTGGAAACACCATATATTTT
TRBD1 | 12 | NA | TRBJ1-5 | TRBV30 | CAWSAGQGPQHF | TGTGCCTGGAGTGCTGGACAGGGGCCCCAGCATTTT
NA | 14 | NA | TRBJ1-5 | TRBV2 | CASSENYSHQPQHF | TGTGCCAGCAGTGAAAATTACAGCCATCAGCCCCAGCATTTT
TRBD1 | 18 | NA | TRBJ2-5 | TRBV7-2 | CASSSKGGQGLLEGTQYF | TGTGCCAGCAGCTCGAAGGGTGGACAGGGGCTGTTGGAAGGGACCCAGTACTTC
NA | 17 | NA | TRBJ2-2 | TRBV7-9 | CASSLATSTTGTGELFF | TGTGCCAGCAGCTTAGCTACCAGTACTACGGGCACCGGGGAGCTGTTTTTT
TRBD1 | 16 | NA | TRBJ2-1 | TRBV5-1 | CASSTIPGQPLNEQFF | TGCGCCAGCAGCACCATTCCGGGACAGCCCCTCAATGAGCAGTTCTTC
TRBD1 | 15 | NA | TRBJ1-1 | TRBV7-2 | CASSYYRGRGTEAFF | TGTGCCAGCAGCTATTACAGGGGGCGCGGCACTGAAGCTTTCTTT
TRBD1 | 15 | NA | TRBJ2-3 | TRBV5-1 | CASYLGTGDTDTQYF | TGCGCCAGTTATCTCGGGACAGGAGACACAGATACGCAGTATTTT
NA | 13 | NA | TRBJ1-3 | TRBV6-5 | CASGRGSGNTIYF | TGTGCCAGCGGGAGGGGTTCTGGAAACACCATATATTTT
NA | 14 | NA | TRBJ1-1 | TRBV19 | CASSPGLRNTEAFF | TGTGCCAGTAGTCCGGGGTTAAGGAACACTGAAGCTTTCTTT
NA | 15 | NA | TRBJ1-6 | TRBV27 | CASSQGERINSPLHF | TGTGCCAGTTCCCAGGGTGAAAGAATTAATTCACCCCTCCACTTT
NA | 15 | NA | TRBJ1-5 | TRBV6-2/TRBV6-3 | CASSYGAGENQPQHF | TGTGCCAGCAGTTACGGGGCAGGGGAAAACCAGCCCCAGCATTTT
NA | 16 | once | TRBJ2-3 | TRBV27 | CASSLSAGNVKDTQYF | TGTGCCAGCAGTTTATCAGCAGGGAATGTAAAAGATACGCAGTATTTT
NA | 12 | NA | TRBJ2-7 | TRBV7-8 | CASSSRQNEQYF | TGTGCCAGCAGCTCTCGACAGAACGAGCAGTACTTC
NA | 16 | NA | TRBJ2-6 | TRBV4-1 | CASSLSTAAGANVLTF | TGCGCCAGCAGCCTCTCCACGGCGGCTGGGGCCAACGTCCTGACTTTC
TRBD2 | 20 | NA | TRBJ2-1 | TRBV18 | CASSPLTVLAGAFGDNEQFF | TGTGCCAGCTCACCGCTCACCGTACTAGCGGGAGCGTTTGGTGACAATGAGCAGTTCTTC
NA | 14 | NA | TRBJ1-5 | TRBV11-2 | CASSLDLAAEPQHF | TGTGCCAGCAGCTTAGATCTTGCGGCGGAGCCCCAGCATTTT
TRBD1 | 15 | NA | TRBJ2-7 | TRBV5-1 | CASSPNPTGAYEQYF | TGCGCCAGCAGCCCCAACCCGACAGGGGCCTACGAGCAGTACTTC
NA | 15 | NA | TRBJ2-2 | TRBV2 | CASRAGTPNTGELFF | TGTGCCAGCAGGGCCGGGACACCGAACACCGGGGAGCTGTTTTTT
NA | 13 | NA | TRBJ1-2 | TRBV12-5 | CASGLDRGYGYTF | TGTGCTAGTGGCCTGGACCGGGGGTATGGCTACACCTTC
NA | 16 | many | TRBJ1-5 | TRBV5-5 | CASSFFSGARNQPQHF | TGTGCCAGCAGCTTCTTTTCAGGGGCTCGCAATCAGCCCCAGCATTTT
NA | 15 | NA | TRBJ1-1 | TRBV4-1 | CASSHGDLGAAEAFF | TGCGCCAGCAGCCATGGGGACCTGGGGGCCGCTGAAGCTTTCTTT
NA | 14 | NA | TRBJ1-5 | TRBV6-1 | CASSEARGYQPQHF | TGTGCCAGCAGTGAAGCAAGGGGTTATCAGCCCCAGCATTTT
NA | 13 | NA | TRBJ1-1 | TRBV18 | CASSSGGEAEAFF | TGTGCCAGCTCATCGGGGGGGGAGGCCGAAGCTTTCTTT
NA | 14 | NA | TRBJ2-3 | TRBV19 | CASSPRQAGDTQYF | TGTGCCAGTAGTCCCCGACAGGCGGGAGATACGCAGTATTTT
NA | 13 | NA | TRBJ1-4 | TRBV6-5 | CASTRNRSEKLFF | TGTGCCAGCACGCGAAACCGGAGTGAAAAACTGTTTTTT
NA | 14 | NA | TRBJ1-6 | TRBV7-2 | CASSLVGVNSPLHF | TGTGCCAGCAGCTTAGTAGGAGTAAATTCACCCCTCCACTTT
NA | 15 | NA | TRBJ1-1 | TRBV18 | CASSPRTALNTEAFF | TGTGCCAGCTCACCCCGGACAGCTCTGAACACTGAAGCTTTCTTT
TRBD2 | 13 | NA | TRBJ2-1 | TRBV6-2/TRBV6-3 | CASSGWREGEQFF | TGTGCCAGCAGTGGGTGGCGGGAGGGTGAGCAGTTCTTC
TRBD1 | 15 | NA | TRBJ2-7 | TRBV28 | CASSFGKGASYEQYF | TGTGCCAGCAGTTTCGGAAAGGGGGCCTCCTACGAGCAGTACTTC
TRBD1 | 17 | few | TRBJ1-6 | TRBV4-3 | CASSQGTGTSANSPLHF | TGCGCCAGCAGCCAAGGGACAGGAACCTCTGCTAATTCACCCCTCCACTTT
TRBD1 | 13 | NA | TRBJ2-1 | TRBV2 | CASRPTGQNEQFF | TGTGCCAGCAGACCGACAGGGCAAAATGAGCAGTTCTTC
TRBD2 | 17 | NA | TRBJ2-7 | TRBV5-1 | CASSLFAGGSFSYEQYF | TGCGCCAGCAGCTTGTTCGCGGGAGGGTCCTTTTCCTACGAGCAGTACTTC
NA | 15 | once | TRBJ2-7 | TRBV6-1 | CASSEGYSLTYEQYF | TGTGCCAGCAGTGAAGGGTACAGCCTAACCTACGAGCAGTACTTC
NA | 16 | NA | TRBJ2-7 | TRBV18 | CASSPLLARSSYEQYF | TGTGCCAGCTCACCCCTCCTAGCCCGTAGCTCCTACGAGCAGTACTTC
NA | 14 | NA | TRBJ2-1 | TRBV9 | CASTLGDAYNEQFF | TGTGCCAGCACCCTAGGGGATGCCTACAATGAGCAGTTCTTC
NA | 14 | NA | TRBJ2-5 | TRBV5-1 | CASSSGNLAETQYF | TGCGCCAGCAGCTCCGGGAATCTTGCAGAGACCCAGTACTTC
NA | 14 | NA | TRBJ1-6 | TRBV18 | CASSLKKENSPLHF | TGTGCCAGCTCACTCAAGAAAGAGAATTCACCCCTCCACTTT
TRBD1 | 14 | NA | TRBJ1-3 | TRBV9 | CASSRTGTGNTIYF | TGTGCCAGCAGCAGGACAGGGACTGGAAACACCATATATTTT
NA | 13 | NA | TRBJ1-3 | TRBV6-5 | CASRQSSGNTIYF | TGTGCCAGCAGACAGAGCTCTGGAAACACCATATATTTT
NA | 12 | NA | TRBJ1-2 | TRBV13 | CASSSGHGGYTF | TGTGCCAGCAGCTCTGGACATGGTGGCTACACCTTC